This T cell receptor beta chain stems from a study of post-analysis software for immune sequencing data. Overall study findings and caveats: When compared against controls, multiple sclerosis patients showed significantly lower normalized Chao1 diversity. Five or six TRBV segments (TRBV5-6, TRBV5-1 and TRBV20-1 among them) occurred more frequently in patients than in controls.

Germline V gene data show CDR1 as MNHNS and CDR2 as SASEGT. CDR3 size: 15 residues. Deletions cut 6 bases from V and 2 bases from J, with 16 bases between. Unique molecular identifiers featured in each of the TCR beta cDNA libraries. Once roughly 0.9 to 10 million T cells were used, about half a million cDNA molecules resulted. TCRdb used MiXCR to reprocess the PCR reads, holding one entry per CDR3 protein. The table has more than 350,000 distinct CDR3 sequences, about 39% seen once. With respect to this clonotype: Its antigen is still unknown.

The sample comprised blood. This clonotype originated in a girl aged 2-10 years with multiple sclerosis. The V call is TRBV6-1, the J call TRBJ1-2; tentative D call: TRBD1 (6 bases). CDR3 residues: CASRDQGWVNYGYTF. The CDR3 DNA reads TGTGCCAGCAGAGACCAGGGGTGGGTAAACTATGGCTACACCTTC.